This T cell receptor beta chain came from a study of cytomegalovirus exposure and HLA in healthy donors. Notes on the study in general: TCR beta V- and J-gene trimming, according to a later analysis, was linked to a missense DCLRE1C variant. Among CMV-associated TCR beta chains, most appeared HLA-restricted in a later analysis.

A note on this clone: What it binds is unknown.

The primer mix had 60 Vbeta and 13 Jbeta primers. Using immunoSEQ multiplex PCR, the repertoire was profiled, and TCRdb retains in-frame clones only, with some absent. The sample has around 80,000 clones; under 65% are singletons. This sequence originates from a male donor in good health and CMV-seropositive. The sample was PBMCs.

The CDR3, as DNA: TGTGCCAGCAGAAGCGAGGTGAACACTGAAGCTTTCTTT. Translated, it gives CASRSEVNTEAFF. The chain has TRBV14 and TRBJ1-1; no reliable D call. There are 13 residues in the CDR3. Germline V gene sequence: CDR1 SGHDN, CDR2 FVKESK. Trimming took off 6 bases at V and 0 bases at J, with 8 bases between the two ends. The full variable domain, in which reference TRBV14 and TRBJ1-1 provide the parts outside the CDR3, is EAGVTQFPSHSVIEKGQTVTLRCDPISGHDNLYWYRRVMGKEIKFLLHFVKESKQDESGMPNNRFLAERTGGTYSTLKVQPAELEDSGVYFCASRSEVNTEAFFGQGTRLTVV.